This TCR beta chain derives from a study of blood T cell repertoires in COVID-19. Study context: COVID-19 samples from acute and convalescent phases originated in the United States, Italy and Spain. Nucleic acid was either cDNA or gDNA, and it came from T cells, B-cell-depleted T cells, or PBMCs.

This clone has just a few counts. Authors' methods: Nucleated cell counts were estimated from reference gene primer amplification. Profiling relied on immunoSEQ multiplex PCR, and the TCRdb table lists in-frame clones only, not all of them. V, J and clone size derive from that table, while D and trimming were established from the DNA sequence. The sample records a few hundred thousand clones, around 89% being singletons. CDR3 length equals 13 residues. V lost 7 bases, J lost 5 bases, and 14 bases lay in between. The rearrangement joins TRBV12-3 or TRBV12-4 to TRBJ1-1; no clear D gene. The sequenced sample was peripheral blood. The source is a woman aged 30 to 39 with COVID-19, enrolled during active disease. CDR3 sequence (DNA): TGTGCCAGCACTCCTCGGCGGGGTACTGAAGCTTTCTTT. Protein sequence: CASTPRRGTEAFF.